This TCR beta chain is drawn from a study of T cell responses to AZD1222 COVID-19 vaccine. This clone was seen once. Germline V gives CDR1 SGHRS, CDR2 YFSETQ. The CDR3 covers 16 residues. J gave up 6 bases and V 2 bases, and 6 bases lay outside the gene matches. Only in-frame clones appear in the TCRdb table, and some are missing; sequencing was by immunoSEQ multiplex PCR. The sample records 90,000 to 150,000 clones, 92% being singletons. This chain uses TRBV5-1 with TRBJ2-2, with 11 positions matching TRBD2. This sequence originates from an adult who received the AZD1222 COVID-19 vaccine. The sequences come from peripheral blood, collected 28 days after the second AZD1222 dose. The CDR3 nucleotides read TGCGCCAGCAGCTTCCAGACTAGCGGGAAGTCCGGGGAGCTGTTTTTT. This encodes CASSFQTSGKSGELFF.